One sample yielded the 14 T cell receptor beta chains listed below, sequenced in a study of identifying expanded T cells in peripheral blood. This table comes from immunoSEQ multiplex PCR, and its TCRdb copy is limited to in-frame clones, with some not included. The top ten hold roughly 4.5% of the sample, which has 50,000 to 75,000 clones, around 87% seen once. Sequences were obtained from blood. These receptor sequences come from a person between 18 and 75 years old in good health.

V gene TRBV28 combines with J gene TRBJ2-1; TRBD1 agrees at 8 bases. CDR1 is MDHEN and CDR2 is SYDVKM in the germline V gene. Unmatched junction bases numbered 11, after V lost 8 bases and J lost 5 bases. The CDR3 extends over 15 amino acids. The CDR3 reads CASRKGQGTHNEQFF. Here the CDR3 DNA reads TGTGCCAGCCGCAAAGGACAGGGTACCCACAATGAGCAGTTCTTC.

CDR3 coding DNA: TGTGCCAGCAGTGGAAGTGCCGGGACCGCGTCTGAGAAACTGTTTTTT. It encodes CASSGSAGTASEKLFF. The rearrangement uses TRBV6-1 and TRBJ1-4, with a weak D call TRBD1 (5 bases). This CDR3 has 16 amino acids. Germline V CDR1 and CDR2: MNHNS, SASEGT. V was pared by 4 bases and J by 11 bases, with 23 bases between.

This clone was observed a handful of times. The genes are TRBV15 and TRBJ2-1; 9 positions match TRBD2. Trimming removed 5 bases from V and 7 bases from J; junction bases left unmatched: 9. Germline-derived CDR1 and CDR2 are LNHNV and YYDKDF (reference sequence). The CDR3 sequence is 15 residues long. CDR3 DNA sequence: TGTGCCACCAGCGAAGGTAGCGGGAGTTCGAATGAGCAGTTCTTC. Amino acid sequence: CATSEGSGSSNEQFF.

The chain recombines TRBV7-3 with TRBJ2-3, with a tentative D call TRBD1 (6 bases). Germline V gene data show CDR1 as SGHTA and CDR2 as FQGTGA. The V and J ends lost 6 bases and 10 bases respectively, with 17 bases between them. The CDR3 runs to 13 residues. Here the CDR3 DNA reads TGTGCCAGCAGTCTCTTAACAGGGTCTTCGCAGTATTTT. This sequence encodes CASSLLTGSSQYF.

This rearrangement joins TRBV14 to TRBJ1-6, with D uncertain. V gave up 3 bases and J gave up 0 bases, with 18 bases separating them. Germline lookup yields CDR1 SGHDN and CDR2 FVKESK. CDR3 length equals 19 residues. CDR3 region: CASSHYRVVGTSYNSPLHF. DNA for the CDR3: TGTGCCAGCAGCCACTACCGGGTGGTGGGAACCTCCTATAATTCACCCCTCCACTTT.

The rearrangement links TRBV10-3 to TRBJ2-1; D gene uncertain. Germline V gene data show CDR1 as ENHRY and CDR2 as SYGVKD. Trimming took 4 bases from V and 7 from J, leaving 5 bases between them. The CDR3 consists of 11 residues. CDR3 residues: CAISVGNEQFF. In nucleotides, the CDR3 is TGTGCCATCAGTGTTGGTAATGAGCAGTTCTTC.

The chain combines TRBV18 with TRBJ1-3; no firm D call. Germline CDR1 reads KGHSH; CDR2 reads LQKENI. Trimming took 1 base from V and 0 from J, leaving 7 bases between them. The CDR3 sequence is 15 residues long. The chain's CDR3 is CASSPRQSSGNTIYF. The CDR3 coding sequence is TGTGCCAGCTCACCACGGCAGAGCTCTGGAAACACCATATATTTT.

This rearrangement joins TRBV6-1 to TRBJ2-7; a possible D gene is TRBD2 (6 bases). Germline V gene lookup returns CDR1 MNHNS and CDR2 SASEGT. This CDR3 is built from 16 residues. V lost 0 bases and J lost 3, with 15 bases in between. The CDR3 region is CASSEASGTGGYEQYF. The CDR3 DNA reads as TGTGCCAGCAGTGAAGCTTCCGGGACTGGCGGCTACGAGCAGTACTTC.

This chain joins TRBV7-3 and TRBJ2-1, with 13 bases that match TRBD2. Germline lookup yields CDR1 SGHTA and CDR2 FQGTGA. CDR3 length equals 16 residues. V trimming: 2 bases; J trimming: 8 bases; junction bases outside the gene matches: 6. CDR3 nucleotide sequence: TGTGCCAGCAGCTTACCTGGACTAGCGGGAGTCGATGAGCAGTTCTTC. It codes for CASSLPGLAGVDEQFF.

The CDR3 reads CASSEERDGTQYF. CDR3 in DNA: TGTGCCAGCAGTGAAGAGAGGGACGGGACCCAGTACTTC. The chain couples TRBV2 to TRBJ2-5; D may match TRBD1 or TRBD2 (5 bases each). Trimming pared 1 base from V and 7 bases from J, leaving 10 bases between. CDR3 length: 13 residues. Germline V CDR1 and CDR2: SNHLY, FYNNEI.

The rearrangement joins TRBV5-4 to TRBJ2-3; 7 bases fit TRBD1. V trimming: 4 bases; J trimming: 2 bases; junction bases outside the gene matches: 10. CDR1 SGHNT and CDR2 YYREEE come from the germline V gene (reference sequence). The CDR3 covers 16 residues. The CDR3 region is CASSRNPGTVTDTQYF. CDR3 sequence (DNA): TGTGCCAGCAGCAGAAATCCCGGGACAGTCACAGATACGCAGTATTTT.

This rearrangement joins TRBV28 to TRBJ1-6; D may be TRBD1 (5 bases). The CDR3 consists of 16 residues. Trimming stripped 5 bases from V and 2 bases from J, with 13 bases between. The V gene's germline CDR1 is MDHEN and CDR2 SYDVKM. CDR3 DNA: TGTGCCAGCAGTGGCCGGGGGAAAGCCTATAATTCACCCCTCCACTTT. Its protein product is CASSGRGKAYNSPLHF. The whole variable domain, filled in from reference TRBV28 and TRBJ1-6, reads DVKVTQSSRYLVKRTGEKVFLECVQDMDHENMFWYRQDPGLGLRLIYFSYDVKMKEKGDIPEGYSVSREKKERFSLILESASTNQTSMYLCASSGRGKAYNSPLHFGNGTRLTVT.

The rearrangement joins TRBV5-1 to TRBJ2-2; 8 nucleotides match TRBD1. The CDR3 totals 15 residues. Per the germline V gene, CDR1 is SGHRS and CDR2 is YFSETQ. V gave up 2 bases and J gave up 2 bases; unmatched junction bases: 2. CDR3 in amino acids: CASSFGQGNTGELFF. The DNA for the CDR3 is TGCGCCAGCAGCTTCGGACAGGGCAACACCGGGGAGCTGTTTTTT.

This clone has a single count. Other DNA sequences in this sample translate to the same CDR3. This rearrangement joins TRBV6-4 to TRBJ2-6, with D uncertain. CDR1 and CDR2 (germline): MRHNA, SNTAGT. The V end was cut by 0 bases, the J end by 1 base, with 4 bases between. The CDR3 spans 15 residues. DNA for the CDR3: TGTGCCAGCAGTGACTCGGGGTCTGGGGCCAACGTCCTGACTTTC. Translated: CASSDSGSGANVLTF.